Listed below are T cell receptor beta chains from one sample, sequenced in a study of T cells in Graves' hyperthyroidism and ophthalmopathy. Each CDR3 protein gets one entry after TCRdb re-called the multiplex PCR reads with MiXCR. Counted here are hundreds of thousands of distinct CDR3 sequences, 15% to 20% occurring once; the ten biggest clones make up over 45%. The source material was blood. The receptors shown here come from a man aged 35 to 55 with Graves' ophthalmopathy. Both conserved end residues are part of each CDR3. The D gene is left open where the match is weak. A row's size may be missing; if present it is once, few, many or a size class.

clone size: .; V gene: TRBV19; J gene: TRBJ2-7; D gene: .; CDR3 protein: CASSTVVSSYEQYF; CDR3 DNA: TGTGCCAGTAGTACCGTGGTAAGCTCCTACGAGCAGTACTTC
clone size: .; V gene: TRBV20-1; J gene: TRBJ1-1; D gene: .; CDR3 protein: CSARDPQGTEAFF; CDR3 DNA: TGCAGTGCTAGAGATCCACAGGGTACTGAAGCTTTCTTT
clone size: .; V gene: TRBV20-1; J gene: TRBJ1-2; D gene: .; CDR3 protein: CSAPTDYGYTF; CDR3 DNA: TGCAGTGCCCCGACGGACTATGGCTACACCTTC
clone size: .; V gene: TRBV19; J gene: TRBJ2-7; D gene: TRBD1; CDR3 protein: CASSTDHRGTYEQYF; CDR3 DNA: TGTGCCAGTAGTACAGACCACAGGGGCACCTACGAGCAGTACTTC
clone size: many; V gene: TRBV12-3/TRBV12-4; J gene: TRBJ1-1; D gene: .; CDR3 protein: CASSWGDRPFVAFF; CDR3 DNA: TGTGCCAGCAGCTGGGGAGACAGGCCGTTTGTCGCTTTCTTT
clone size: .; V gene: TRBV7-8; J gene: TRBJ1-1; D gene: .; CDR3 protein: CASSLRLGGLPEAFF; CDR3 DNA: TGTGCCAGCAGCTTACGATTGGGGGGGTTGCCTGAAGCTTTCTTT
clone size: .; V gene: TRBV19; J gene: TRBJ2-7; D gene: TRBD1; CDR3 protein: CASSVIRDRPNEQYF; CDR3 DNA: TGTGCCAGTAGTGTTATCCGGGACAGACCAAACGAGCAGTACTTC
clone size: .; V gene: TRBV6-1; J gene: TRBJ1-5; D gene: .; CDR3 protein: CASSVISNQPQHF; CDR3 DNA: TGTGCCAGCAGTGTTATTAGCAATCAGCCCCAGCATTTT
clone size: .; V gene: TRBV2; J gene: TRBJ2-7; D gene: .; CDR3 protein: CASGGRGAPSYEQYF; CDR3 DNA: TGTGCCAGTGGGGGCCGAGGGGCCCCCTCCTACGAGCAGTACTTC
clone size: many; V gene: TRBV7-3; J gene: TRBJ1-2; D gene: .; CDR3 protein: CASSSDGGYGYTF; CDR3 DNA: TGTGCCAGCAGCTCGGATGGAGGCTATGGCTACACCTTC
clone size: few; V gene: TRBV29-1; J gene: TRBJ2-1; D gene: .; CDR3 protein: CSVEGHNEQFF; CDR3 DNA: TGCAGCGTTGAGGGGCACAATGAGCAGTTCTTC
clone size: .; V gene: TRBV7-9; J gene: TRBJ2-4; D gene: TRBD1; CDR3 protein: CASSLLGQGNIQYF; CDR3 DNA: TGTGCCAGCAGCTTACTAGGACAGGGAAACATTCAGTACTTC
clone size: .; V gene: TRBV6-1; J gene: TRBJ1-4; D gene: .; CDR3 protein: CASSTGHGGEKLFF; CDR3 DNA: TGTGCCAGCAGTACCGGACACGGAGGAGAAAAACTGTTTTTT
clone size: many; V gene: TRBV7-2; J gene: TRBJ2-3; D gene: .; CDR3 protein: CASSPVLDRTDTQYF; CDR3 DNA: TGTGCCAGCAGCCCCGTGTTGGACCGCACAGATACGCAGTATTTT
clone size: few; V gene: TRBV18; J gene: TRBJ2-2; D gene: TRBD1; CDR3 protein: CASSPGPGQGNTGELFF; CDR3 DNA: TGTGCCAGCTCACCAGGGCCGGGACAGGGGAACACCGGGGAGCTGTTTTTT
clone size: .; V gene: TRBV6-1; J gene: TRBJ2-3; D gene: .; CDR3 protein: CASRGDFVRTDTQYF; CDR3 DNA: TGTGCCAGCAGGGGGGACTTCGTACGCACAGATACGCAGTATTTT
clone size: few; V gene: TRBV6-2/TRBV6-3; J gene: TRBJ1-5; D gene: .; CDR3 protein: CASSYSSSRISNQPQHF; CDR3 DNA: TGTGCCAGCAGTTACTCGAGCAGTAGAATTAGCAATCAGCCCCAGCATTTT
clone size: .; V gene: TRBV20-1; J gene: TRBJ1-6; D gene: .; CDR3 protein: CSAEGGVQYNSPLHF; CDR3 DNA: TGCAGTGCCGAGGGGGGTGTCCAGTATAATTCACCCCTCCACTTT
clone size: many; V gene: TRBV11-2; J gene: TRBJ2-3; D gene: .; CDR3 protein: CASSLVPGTDTQYF; CDR3 DNA: TGTGCCAGCAGCTTAGTGCCGGGCACAGATACGCAGTATTTT
clone size: many; V gene: TRBV6-1; J gene: TRBJ1-3; D gene: .; CDR3 protein: CASSEAGVIGNTIYF; CDR3 DNA: TGTGCCAGCAGTGAAGCAGGGGTTATCGGAAACACCATATATTTT
clone size: few; V gene: TRBV15; J gene: TRBJ2-1; D gene: .; CDR3 protein: CATSRDPFLEGNNEQFF; CDR3 DNA: TGTGCCACCAGCAGAGATCCTTTCCTTGAGGGAAACAATGAGCAGTTCTTC
clone size: many; V gene: TRBV11-3; J gene: TRBJ2-5; D gene: .; CDR3 protein: CASSVSMGTQYF; CDR3 DNA: TGTGCCAGCAGCGTCTCAATGGGGACCCAGTACTTC
clone size: .; V gene: TRBV6-6; J gene: TRBJ2-1; D gene: TRBD2; CDR3 protein: CASSYSPLAGGSYNEQFF; CDR3 DNA: TGTGCCAGCAGTTACTCCCCACTAGCGGGGGGTTCCTACAATGAGCAGTTCTTC
clone size: few; V gene: TRBV7-6; J gene: TRBJ2-5; D gene: TRBD2; CDR3 protein: CASSLIGTREETQYF; CDR3 DNA: TGTGCCAGCAGCTTAATAGGGACTAGGGAGGAGACCCAGTACTTC
clone size: .; V gene: TRBV15; J gene: TRBJ2-7; D gene: .; CDR3 protein: CATSRGQGGSLSYEQYF; CDR3 DNA: TGTGCCACCAGCAGAGGGCAGGGGGGCAGCCTCTCCTACGAGCAGTACTTC
clone size: few; V gene: TRBV12-3/TRBV12-4; J gene: TRBJ1-5; D gene: .; CDR3 protein: CASSLSAGANQPQHF; CDR3 DNA: TGTGCCAGCAGTTTAAGTGCAGGAGCCAATCAGCCCCAGCATTTT
clone size: few; V gene: TRBV5-1; J gene: TRBJ1-1; D gene: .; CDR3 protein: CASSLEGARTEAFF; CDR3 DNA: TGCGCCAGCAGCTTGGAAGGGGCACGGACTGAAGCTTTCTTT
clone size: many; V gene: TRBV10-3; J gene: TRBJ1-1; D gene: .; CDR3 protein: CAISESGRNTEAFF; CDR3 DNA: TGTGCCATCAGTGAGTCGGGCAGGAACACTGAAGCTTTCTTT
clone size: many; V gene: TRBV5-1; J gene: TRBJ1-1; D gene: .; CDR3 protein: CASSIQVNTEAFF; CDR3 DNA: TGCGCCAGCAGTATACAGGTAAACACTGAAGCTTTCTTT
clone size: few; V gene: TRBV7-9; J gene: TRBJ2-7; D gene: TRBD1; CDR3 protein: CASSLGDRVSSYEQYF; CDR3 DNA: TGTGCCAGCAGTTTAGGCGACAGGGTGAGCTCCTACGAGCAGTACTTC
clone size: once; V gene: TRBV6-2/TRBV6-3; J gene: TRBJ2-3; D gene: .; CDR3 protein: CASSKHLGDTQYF; CDR3 DNA: TGTGCCAGCAGTAAACACTTGGGGGATACGCAGTATTTT
clone size: few; V gene: TRBV4-2; J gene: TRBJ1-1; D gene: .; CDR3 protein: CASSQGWRGVGTEAFF; CDR3 DNA: TGTGCCAGCAGCCAAGGGTGGAGGGGGGTTGGGACTGAAGCTTTCTTT
clone size: many; V gene: TRBV7-8; J gene: TRBJ1-2; D gene: .; CDR3 protein: CASSLGGHYTF; CDR3 DNA: TGTGCCAGCAGCTTAGGGGGGCACTACACCTTC
clone size: many; V gene: TRBV28; J gene: TRBJ2-5; D gene: .; CDR3 protein: CASRSPGVGFETQYF; CDR3 DNA: TGTGCCAGCAGGTCTCCGGGAGTGGGTTTTGAGACCCAGTACTTC
clone size: .; V gene: TRBV7-6; J gene: TRBJ1-5; D gene: .; CDR3 protein: CASSLGMGEGNQPQHF; CDR3 DNA: TGTGCCAGCAGCTTAGGCATGGGGGAGGGAAATCAGCCCCAGCATTTT
clone size: .; V gene: TRBV7-9; J gene: TRBJ2-3; D gene: TRBD2; CDR3 protein: CASRMGLATADTQYF; CDR3 DNA: TGTGCCAGCAGGATGGGACTAGCGACAGCAGATACGCAGTATTTT
clone size: many; V gene: TRBV7-2; J gene: TRBJ2-7; D gene: TRBD2; CDR3 protein: CASSSSGGASYEQYF; CDR3 DNA: TGTGCCAGCAGTTCCTCGGGGGGGGCCTCCTACGAGCAGTACTTC
clone size: few; V gene: TRBV2; J gene: TRBJ1-6; D gene: .; CDR3 protein: CASSAALILNSPLHF; CDR3 DNA: TGTGCCAGCAGTGCGGCGCTTATTTTAAATTCACCCCTCCACTTT
clone size: many; V gene: TRBV28; J gene: TRBJ1-1; D gene: .; CDR3 protein: CASPGNRENTEAFF; CDR3 DNA: TGTGCCAGCCCTGGGAACAGAGAGAACACTGAAGCTTTCTTT
clone size: .; V gene: TRBV12-3/TRBV12-4; J gene: TRBJ2-1; D gene: TRBD2; CDR3 protein: CASSSPSGGRSYEQFF; CDR3 DNA: TGTGCCAGCAGTTCCCCTAGCGGGGGGAGATCCTACGAGCAGTTCTTC
clone size: .; V gene: TRBV20-1; J gene: TRBJ2-1; D gene: TRBD2; CDR3 protein: CSARVGTRSEDEQFF; CDR3 DNA: TGCAGTGCTAGAGTGGGGACTAGAAGTGAGGATGAGCAGTTCTTC
clone size: .; V gene: TRBV14; J gene: TRBJ2-7; D gene: TRBD2; CDR3 protein: CASSLGRSLYNEQYF; CDR3 DNA: TGTGCCAGCAGTCTCGGGAGGTCGCTTTACAATGAGCAGTACTTC
clone size: few; V gene: TRBV6-1; J gene: TRBJ1-5; D gene: TRBD1; CDR3 protein: CASSKDQTGRNQPQHF; CDR3 DNA: TGTGCCAGCAGTAAGGACCAGACAGGGCGCAATCAGCCCCAGCATTTT
clone size: .; V gene: TRBV29-1; J gene: TRBJ2-5; D gene: .; CDR3 protein: CSVVIAQETQYF; CDR3 DNA: TGCAGCGTTGTAATCGCACAAGAGACCCAGTACTTC
clone size: few; V gene: TRBV6-1; J gene: TRBJ2-7; D gene: TRBD2; CDR3 protein: CASRGTSGGYSYEQYF; CDR3 DNA: TGTGCCAGCAGGGGGACTAGCGGGGGTTACTCCTACGAGCAGTACTTC
clone size: .; V gene: TRBV7-8; J gene: TRBJ2-1; D gene: TRBD2; CDR3 protein: CASSTQREGQQFF; CDR3 DNA: TGTGCCAGCAGCACACAGCGGGAGGGCCAACAGTTCTTC